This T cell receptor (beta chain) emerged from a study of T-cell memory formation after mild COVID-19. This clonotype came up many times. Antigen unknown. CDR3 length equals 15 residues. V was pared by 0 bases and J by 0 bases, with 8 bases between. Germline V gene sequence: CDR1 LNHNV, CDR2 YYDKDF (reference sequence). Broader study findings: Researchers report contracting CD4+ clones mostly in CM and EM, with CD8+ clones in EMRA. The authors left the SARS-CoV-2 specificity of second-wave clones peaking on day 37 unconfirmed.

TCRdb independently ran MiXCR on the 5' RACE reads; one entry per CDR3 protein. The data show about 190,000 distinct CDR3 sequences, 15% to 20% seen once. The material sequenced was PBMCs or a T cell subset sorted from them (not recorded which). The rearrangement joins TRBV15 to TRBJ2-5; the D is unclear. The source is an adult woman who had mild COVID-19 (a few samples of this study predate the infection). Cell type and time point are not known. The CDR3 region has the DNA TGTGCCACCAGCAGAGACCCAGGCTACCAAGAGACCCAGTACTTC. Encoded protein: CATSRDPGYQETQYF.